The rows below give T cell receptor beta chains drawn from one sample of a study of blood T cells in healthy people across ages. TCRdb itself ran the 5' RACE reads through MiXCR, one entry per CDR3 protein. The sample shows around 1,900,000 distinct CDR3 sequences, roughly two fifths of them seen only once. The sequenced sample consisted of blood. Receptors originate from a human donor in good health. Both conserved end residues are part of each CDR3. Fields, in order: J gene, D gene, clone size, V gene, CDR3 DNA, CDR3 protein. The D gene is left open where the match is weak. Size values are once, few and many counts, or a class for expanded clones, and some rows have none.

>TRBJ1-1|.|.|TRBV9
TGTGCCAGCAGTGATAGGGTGAACACTGAAGCTTTCTTT
CASSDRVNTEAFF
>TRBJ2-5|.|few|TRBV11-2
TGTGCCAGCAGCTTAAGTCCCCCCGCTAGTCTTGGGCCCCCCCGCTGGGAGACCCAGTACTTC
CASSLSPPASLGPPRWETQYF
>TRBJ2-1|.|.|TRBV6-4
TGTGCCAGCAGTGACTCGGATGGCTCCTACAATGAGCAGTTCTTC
CASSDSDGSYNEQFF
>TRBJ1-2|TRBD1|.|TRBV10-3
TGTGCCATCAGTGAGTCGGGCGGACAGGGGGCTTATGGCTACACCTTC
CAISESGGQGAYGYTF
>TRBJ2-5|TRBD2|.|TRBV29-1
TGCAGCGTTGGAGATCGGGGTAGCGGGGGCAGTCAAGAGACCCAGTACTTC
CSVGDRGSGGSQETQYF
>TRBJ2-5|TRBD1|.|TRBV10-3
TGTGCCATCAGGGCCCGGGACAGGGGAGAGACCCAGTACTTC
CAIRARDRGETQYF
>TRBJ1-1|.|.|TRBV7-9
TGTGCCAGCAGCATCAACTTAAACACTGCAGCTTTCTTT
CASSINLNTAAFF
>TRBJ1-2|.|.|TRBV9
TGTGCCAGCAGCGAACTACAGGGATATGGCTACACCTTC
CASSELQGYGYTF
>TRBJ2-7|TRBD1|few|TRBV28
TGTGCCAGCAGAGATCCCCGACAGGGGGTTAGGTCCTACGAGCAGTACTTC
CASRDPRQGVRSYEQYF
>TRBJ2-7|.|.|TRBV15
TGTGCCACCAGCTCTGGTTTTTACGAGCAGTACTTC
CATSSGFYEQYF
>TRBJ2-1|TRBD1|few|TRBV5-1
TGCGCCAGCAGCTTGGTCTTGACAGGGGACTACAATGAGCAGTTCTTC
CASSLVLTGDYNEQFF
>TRBJ1-5|TRBD1|few|TRBV6-5
TGTGCCAGCAGTTACTCGAAGGGACAGGCCCAGCATTTT
CASSYSKGQAQHF
>TRBJ2-7|.|.|TRBV5-1
TGCGCCAGCAGCTTGGAGGCGGCAGACTACGGGCAGTACTTC
CASSLEAADYGQYF
>TRBJ2-3|.|.|TRBV12-3/TRBV12-4
TGTGCCAGCAGTAAAACTAGCCCCCTGCCTCGGAGAGCAGATACGCAGTATTTT
CASSKTSPLPRRADTQYF
>TRBJ2-3|TRBD1|few|TRBV7-3
TGTGCCAGCAGCCCCGTAGGGGGCCCGTCCGTTACCCGAAGCACAGATACGCAGTATTTT
CASSPVGGPSVTRSTDTQYF
>TRBJ2-3|.|few|TRBV4-1
TGCGCCAGCAGCTCCCTTGAGGCCGACACCACAGATACGCAGTATTTT
CASSSLEADTTDTQYF
>TRBJ2-7|.|.|TRBV20-1
TGCAGTGCTAGAGATCCCCAGCGGAACAACAATGAGCAGTACTTC
CSARDPQRNNNEQYF
>TRBJ2-7|.|.|TRBV6-1
TGTGCCAGCATAATTCCCTACGAGCAGTACTTC
CASIIPYEQYF
>TRBJ1-3|TRBD1|few|TRBV6-1
TGTGCCAGCAGTTCTCCGGGACAGGAACGAAACACCATATATTTT
CASSSPGQERNTIYF
>TRBJ2-3|.|.|TRBV5-1
TGCGCCAGCAGCTTGGACAGGGACCCCTACGAGCAGTATTTT
CASSLDRDPYEQYF
>TRBJ2-1|.|.|TRBV4-1
TGCGCCAGCAGCCAAGATCAGGACTTCAGCTCCTACAATGAGCAGTTCTTC
CASSQDQDFSSYNEQFF
>TRBJ2-5|.|.|TRBV12-3/TRBV12-4
TGTGCCAGCAGTTTAGTAAACCGGGAGCAGTACTTC
CASSLVNREQYF
>TRBJ1-5|.|.|TRBV7-9
TGTGCCAGCAGTAGGGAGGAGGGACAACCCCAGCATTTT
CASSREEGQPQHF
>TRBJ2-7|.|.|TRBV11-3
TGTGCCAGCAGCTCTCACAGGGTTGGGGACGAGCAGTACTTC
CASSSHRVGDEQYF
>TRBJ1-1|TRBD1|.|TRBV6-2/TRBV6-3
TGTGCCAGCACCGTTCCGGGACAGGCTAGAGCTGAAGCTTTCTTT
CASTVPGQARAEAFF
>TRBJ2-3|TRBD2|.|TRBV20-1
TGCAGTGCCTTGTGGGGGGGAGATACGCAGTATTTT
CSALWGGDTQYF
>TRBJ2-7|TRBD1|.|TRBV12-3/TRBV12-4
TGTGCCAGCAGTACATGGACAGGGGGCGACGAGCAGTACTTC
CASSTWTGGDEQYF
>TRBJ1-1|.|.|TRBV6-4
TGTGCCAGCAGTGTGGGCGGTTTGGGGAACACTGAAGCTTTCTTT
CASSVGGLGNTEAFF
>TRBJ2-3|TRBD2|.|TRBV9
TGTGCCAGCAGCCCCCCGGGGGGGCTAGGAGATACGCAGTATTTT
CASSPPGGLGDTQYF
>TRBJ1-5|.|.|TRBV12-3/TRBV12-4
TGTGCCAGCAGTTCCGAACAGGGCTCGGGCAATCAGCCCCAGCATTTT
CASSSEQGSGNQPQHF
>TRBJ1-4|.|.|TRBV2
TGTGCCAGCAGTGGGACGGTTGGGTTTGAAAAACTGTTTTTT
CASSGTVGFEKLFF
>TRBJ2-5|.|.|TRBV29-1
TGCAGCTTCAGGACTAACGGGGGAAGGGGGACCCAGTACTTC
CSFRTNGGRGTQYF
>TRBJ1-2|.|.|TRBV7-9
TGTGCCAGCAGCCCTCCAGGAGCCCCGGGCTATGGCTACACCTTC
CASSPPGAPGYGYTF
>TRBJ2-2|TRBD1|.|TRBV20-1
TGCAGTGCTAAAGAGCCCGGGACAGGCGGCACCGGGGAGCGGTTTTTT
CSAKEPGTGGTGERFF
>TRBJ1-2|.|few|TRBV9
TGTGCCAGCAGCGGAGACGGACCGTATGGCTACACCTTC
CASSGDGPYGYTF
>TRBJ1-1|.|few|TRBV28
TGTGCCAGCAGTTTGGCTTTGATGAACACTGAAGCTTTCTTT
CASSLALMNTEAFF
>TRBJ1-5|.|.|TRBV6-2/TRBV6-3
TGTGCCAGCAGTTGGATAGGCCAGAGCAATCAGCCCCAGCATTTT
CASSWIGQSNQPQHF
>TRBJ1-5|.|few|TRBV9
TGTGCCAGCAGCGTAGATCTTGGACAGCCCCAGCATTTT
CASSVDLGQPQHF
>TRBJ1-4|TRBD1|.|TRBV7-9
TGTGCCAGCAGCTTCATCCCGGGACAGGGTAATGAAAAACTGTTTTTT
CASSFIPGQGNEKLFF
>TRBJ1-2|TRBD1|few|TRBV10-3
TGTGCCATCAGTGAGTCTGGACAGGGCTCCTATGGCTACACCTTC
CAISESGQGSYGYTF
>TRBJ2-5|TRBD2|few|TRBV20-1
TGCAGTGGGCGAGCGGGGGCCGGGAGAGTGACCCAGTACTTC
CSGRAGAGRVTQYF
>TRBJ2-3|.|.|TRBV27
TGTGCCAGCAGTGGGGACCCGAGGAGCACAGATACGCAGTATTTT
CASSGDPRSTDTQYF
>TRBJ1-5|.|.|TRBV7-2
TGTGCCAGCAGCCCCTCTACGTCAAATCCCCAGCATTTT
CASSPSTSNPQHF
>TRBJ1-6|.|.|TRBV6-6
TGTGCCAGCAGAAAGCCCGAGGTCCTTAATTCACCCCTCCACTTT
CASRKPEVLNSPLHF
>TRBJ2-2|.|.|TRBV29-1
TGCAGCGTCCCGGGCAGGGACTTTAACACCGGGGAGCTGTTTTTT
CSVPGRDFNTGELFF
>TRBJ2-1|.|.|TRBV7-3
TGTGCCAGCAGCAGCCCTGACGACTCACCACACTTCTACAATGAGCAGTTCTTC
CASSSPDDSPHFYNEQFF
>TRBJ2-3|TRBD1|few|TRBV10-3
TGTGCCATCCGGGACAGAGCAGATACGCAGTATTTT
CAIRDRADTQYF
>TRBJ1-5|.|.|TRBV7-9
TGTGCCAGCAGCTTAGAATTATCCCCAGATCAGCCCCAGCATTTT
CASSLELSPDQPQHF
>TRBJ2-3|.|few|TRBV20-1
TGCAGTGCTGGGGGGCGAACATACACAGATACGCAGTATTTT
CSAGGRTYTDTQYF
>TRBJ2-6|TRBD1|few|TRBV6-2/TRBV6-3
TGTGCCAGCTCCCGGGGACAGGGTAAAATAGGGGCCAACGTCCTGACTTTC
CASSRGQGKIGANVLTF
>TRBJ2-5|.|few|TRBV15
TGTGCCACCAGCAATATTTGGTCTGAGACCCAGTACTTC
CATSNIWSETQYF
>TRBJ2-4|.|few|TRBV6-2/TRBV6-3
TGTGCCAGCAGTTACTCCCAGGGGACAAACATTCAGTACTTC
CASSYSQGTNIQYF